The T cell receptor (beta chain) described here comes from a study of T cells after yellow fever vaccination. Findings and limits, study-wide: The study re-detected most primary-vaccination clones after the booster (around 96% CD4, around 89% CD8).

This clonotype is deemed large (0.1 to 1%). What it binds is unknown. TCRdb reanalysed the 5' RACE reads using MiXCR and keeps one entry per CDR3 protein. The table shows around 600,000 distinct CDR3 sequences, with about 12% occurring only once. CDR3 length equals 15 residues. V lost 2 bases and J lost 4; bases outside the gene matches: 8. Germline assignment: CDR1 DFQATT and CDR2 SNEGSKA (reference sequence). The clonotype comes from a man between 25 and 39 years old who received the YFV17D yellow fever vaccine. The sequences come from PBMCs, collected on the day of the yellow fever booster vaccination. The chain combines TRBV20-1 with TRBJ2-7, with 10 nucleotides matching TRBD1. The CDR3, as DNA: TGCAGTGCTAGATCCCTAGACAGGGGGCGATACGAGCAGTACTTC. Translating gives CSARSLDRGRYEQYF.